Listed below are T cell receptor beta chains from one sample, sequenced in a study of CD8 T cells in Susac syndrome. From the immunoSEQ multiplex PCR reads, TCRdb called clonotypes with MiXCR, one entry per CDR3 protein. The sample lists 250,000 to 300,000 distinct CDR3 sequences, approximately 85% occurring once. The sequencing input was CD8+ T cells from PBMCs. The receptors shown here come from a human donor with multiple sclerosis. CDR3s include the opening cysteine and the closing phenylalanine or tryptophan. A D gene is named only where the DNA matches it firmly. Not every row has a clone size; where given, it reads once, few, many or a size class.

TRBD2	TRBV14	-	TRBJ2-1	TGTGCCAGCAGCCAAGTGGAACTAGCGGGAGGGTTCAATGAGCAGTTCTTC	CASSQVELAGGFNEQFF
TRBD1	TRBV11-2	-	TRBJ1-3	TGTGCCAGCAGCCTCAGGACCGGCGGGACAGCCGTGAACACCATATATTTT	CASSLRTGGTAVNTIYF
-	TRBV20-1	-	TRBJ1-1	TGCAGTGCTAGAGTGGGGGGAGACAGGCCCGCGTGGGCTTTCTTT	CSARVGGDRPAWAFF
-	TRBV7-3	-	TRBJ2-1	TGTGCCAGCAGCTCCGACCCAGCGTACGAGCAGTTCTTC	CASSSDPAYEQFF
TRBD1	TRBV5-4	-	TRBJ2-7	TGTGCCAGCAGCTTGGGGGACAGGGCTTACTACGAGCAGTACTTC	CASSLGDRAYYEQYF
TRBD2	TRBV3-1	few	TRBJ2-1	TGTGCCAGCAGCCAAGGAAGCGGGGGTAAGCAGTTCTTC	CASSQGSGGKQFF
-	TRBV10-3	-	TRBJ1-2	TGTGCCATCAGGCCGGGACACCGTGGCTACACCTTC	CAIRPGHRGYTF
-	TRBV21-1	once	TRBJ2-3	TGTGCCAGCAGCAAGAGGCCTTATACGCAGTATTTT	CASSKRPYTQYF
-	TRBV13	-	TRBJ1-1	TGTGCCAGCAGCCCCCAGACATTCGAAGCTTTCTTT	CASSPQTFEAFF
-	TRBV24-1	-	TRBJ2-5	TGTGCCACCAGTGAAACCCAGGGGATCGAGACCCAGTACTTC	CATSETQGIETQYF
TRBD2	TRBV19	once	TRBJ2-1	TGTGCCAGTAGTCCCGCTAGCGGGAGATTTAATGAGCAGTTCTTC	CASSPASGRFNEQFF
TRBD2	TRBV11-3	-	TRBJ2-7	TGTGCCAGCAGCCTGGGAGCGGGAGAGTCCCACGAGCAGTACTTC	CASSLGAGESHEQYF
-	TRBV28	-	TRBJ2-7	TGTGCCAGCAGTTCTGGTGTCACTTCCTACGAGCAGTACTTC	CASSSGVTSYEQYF
TRBD2	TRBV5-1	-	TRBJ2-7	TGCGCCAGCAGCTTGGTTATCGGGGGAGGGTTCGACGAGCAGTACTTC	CASSLVIGGGFDEQYF
-	TRBV21-1	-	TRBJ2-5	TGTGCCAGCAGCAAAGACAGCCACCAAGAGACCCAGTACTTC	CASSKDSHQETQYF
-	TRBV10-2	-	TRBJ1-2	TGCGCCAGCACCCCCCCCGGCAGGGGCTCGCCCTATGGCTACACCTTC	CASTPPGRGSPYGYTF
-	TRBV6-1	-	TRBJ2-7	TGTGCCAACAGTGAAGCGCTACGAGGCTACGAGCAGTACTTC	CANSEALRGYEQYF
-	TRBV6-2/TRBV6-3	-	TRBJ2-1	TGTGCCAGCAGTTACCCTTATGGCAATGAGCAGTTCTTC	CASSYPYGNEQFF
-	TRBV4-1	once	TRBJ2-7	TGCGCCAGCAGCCAAGATACGGAGGAGGGGGTCTACGAGCAGTACTTC	CASSQDTEEGVYEQYF
-	TRBV27	-	TRBJ1-2	TGTGCCAGCAGTTTAAGAATTTTTCCGCGGACTCTTCTATTC	CASSLRIFPRTLLF
-	TRBV29-1	-	TRBJ1-3	TGCAGCGTTGTTTCCTCCGAGTTCTCCCCCCTTGGAAACACCATATATTTT	CSVVSSEFSPLGNTIYF
-	TRBV27	-	TRBJ2-1	TGTGCCAGCAGTTTGCTCCAGGGGAGCGATGAGCAGTTCTTC	CASSLLQGSDEQFF
-	TRBV12-3/TRBV12-4	-	TRBJ1-1	TGTGCCAGCAGTTTGGCTGGAGCAGGGGCGATAAACACTGAAGCTTTCTTT	CASSLAGAGAINTEAFF
-	TRBV12-5	-	TRBJ1-1	TGTGCTAGTGGATTGGGCACTGAAGCTTTCTTT	CASGLGTEAFF
-	TRBV5-6	-	TRBJ2-3	TGTGCCAGCAGCGCAGTACGGGACTCCCCTCCAGATACGCAGTATTTT	CASSAVRDSPPDTQYF
-	TRBV27	-	TRBJ1-1	TGTGCCAGAGACAATGCACGGGTCACCATGAACACTGAAGCTTTCTTT	CARDNARVTMNTEAFF
TRBD1	TRBV6-2/TRBV6-3	-	TRBJ2-1	TGTGCCAGCAGTTACCCAGGACAGGGGGTACTATTAGCGGTTCCCGCCTACAATGAGCAGTTCTTC	CASSYPGQGVLLAVPAYNEQFF
-	TRBV27	-	TRBJ1-5	TGTGCCAGCAGCAGTGGAGCAGGGTATCAGCCCCAGCATTTT	CASSSGAGYQPQHF
-	TRBV6-5	-	TRBJ2-7	TGTGCCAGCGGTTCCGGGGAGCTCTACGAGCAGTACTTC	CASGSGELYEQYF
TRBD2	TRBV6-2/TRBV6-3	few	TRBJ2-5	TGTGCCAGCAGTTATGGTAGCGGGATGGAGACCCAGTACTTC	CASSYGSGMETQYF
-	TRBV30	-	TRBJ1-2	TGTGCCTGGAGTCGACAGGACTATGGCTACACCTTC	CAWSRQDYGYTF
TRBD2	TRBV12-3/TRBV12-4	few	TRBJ2-7	TGTGCCAGCAGCACTGGGACTAGCGGCACCTACGAGCAGTACTTC	CASSTGTSGTYEQYF
-	TRBV19	few	TRBJ2-1	TGTGCCAGTAGTCTGACTAGTTTTACTTACAATGAGCAGTTCTTC	CASSLTSFTYNEQFF
-	TRBV28	-	TRBJ1-2	TGTGCCAGCAGCCGAGAACTGACGATTCTGTATGGCTACACCTTC	CASSRELTILYGYTF
-	TRBV6-2/TRBV6-3	-	TRBJ1-1	TGTGCCAGCAGTTACCTTCCCCGGACACCCCGGGAAGCTTTCTTT	CASSYLPRTPREAFF
TRBD1	TRBV30	few	TRBJ2-2	TGTGCCTGGAGTGTCGGACAGGGGACCGGCGAGCTGTTTTTT	CAWSVGQGTGELFF
TRBD2	TRBV27	few	TRBJ2-3	TGTGCCAGCAGTTTATCGGCGGGAGGACCCACTCTCGTGCAGTATTTT	CASSLSAGGPTLVQYF
-	TRBV20-1	-	TRBJ2-1	TGCAGTGCTAGAGGAGGCACAGTCCTTACCTACAATGAGCAGTTCTTC	CSARGGTVLTYNEQFF
-	TRBV19	-	TRBJ1-2	TGTGCCAGTACCAGGGACACCCTAAAGGGTGGCTACACCTTC	CASTRDTLKGGYTF
TRBD1	TRBV7-9	-	TRBJ2-2	TGTGCGACCACCGGGACAGGGACGAACACCGGGGAGCTGTTTTTT	CATTGTGTNTGELFF
-	TRBV4-1	-	TRBJ2-5	TGCGCCAGCAGCCATTTAGACCCCCCTGAGACCCAGTACTTC	CASSHLDPPETQYF
-	TRBV6-2/TRBV6-3	few	TRBJ1-1	TGTGCCAGCAGTTACTCGACATCGAGTTGGACGTTGAACACTGAAGCTTTCTTT	CASSYSTSSWTLNTEAFF
TRBD2	TRBV19	-	TRBJ2-1	TGTGCCAGTAGTATCCCTAGCGGGAGTCAGTTCTTC	CASSIPSGSQFF
-	TRBV19	-	TRBJ2-7	TGTGCCAGTAGTATAGGCGGAGGGGGCTCTGTCTACGAGCAGTACTTC	CASSIGGGGSVYEQYF
TRBD1	TRBV20-1	-	TRBJ1-2	TGCAGTGCCTTCGAGGACAGGGCCCCTTTGGGCGGCTACACCTTC	CSAFEDRAPLGGYTF
-	TRBV18	-	TRBJ2-1	TGTGCCAGCTCACCCAAGATATATGACCGGATCGGCTCCTACAATGAGCAGTTCTTC	CASSPKIYDRIGSYNEQFF
-	TRBV6-5	-	TRBJ2-2	TGTGCCAGCGGCCTTAGGGCGGACGGGGAGCTGTTTTTT	CASGLRADGELFF
-	TRBV24-1	-	TRBJ2-5	TGTGCCACCGGACACGGACAGTACCAAGAGACCCAGTACTTC	CATGHGQYQETQYF
-	TRBV29-1	-	TRBJ2-2	TGCAGCGCCCCCTTTGACGCCGGGGAGCTGTTTTTT	CSAPFDAGELFF
-	TRBV7-9	-	TRBJ2-1	TGTGCCAGCAGCTTCCTAGTATATGAGCAGTTCTTC	CASSFLVYEQFF
TRBD2	TRBV13	-	TRBJ2-1	TGTGCCAGCAGCTTAATGGGACTAGCGGGAGTTGAGCAGTTCTTC	CASSLMGLAGVEQFF
-	TRBV7-9	-	TRBJ2-7	TGTGCCAGCAGCTTAGACCTAAGGGGTTCCTACGAGCAGTACTTC	CASSLDLRGSYEQYF
-	TRBV19	-	TRBJ2-1	TGTGCCAGTAGCGAGTACCGAGGGGCCTACAATGAGCAGTTCTTC	CASSEYRGAYNEQFF
TRBD2	TRBV29-1	-	TRBJ2-1	TGCAGCGTTGATTTGTGGCGGGAGGGATCCTACAATGAGCAGTTCTTC	CSVDLWREGSYNEQFF
TRBD2	TRBV20-1	-	TRBJ2-3	TGCAGTGCTAGGTACCCCTTCGCGGGAGGGGAGGTATATACGCAGTATTTT	CSARYPFAGGEVYTQYF
TRBD2	TRBV20-1	-	TRBJ2-1	TGCAGTGCTAGAGATTCCGGGACTAGAGGGGAGGGGAACTCCTACAATGAGCAGTTCTTC	CSARDSGTRGEGNSYNEQFF
-	TRBV4-3	-	TRBJ1-1	TGCGCCAGCAGTCTCGCCCCCATGAACACTGAAGCTTTCTTT	CASSLAPMNTEAFF
-	TRBV12-3/TRBV12-4	-	TRBJ1-2	TGTGCCAGCAGTTATCGGGGTGTACCCATAAACTATGGCTACACCTTC	CASSYRGVPINYGYTF
-	TRBV12-3/TRBV12-4	-	TRBJ1-5	TGTGCCAGCAGTCCAGGGGATGGGAACAATCAGCCCCAGCATTTT	CASSPGDGNNQPQHF
TRBD2	TRBV27	-	TRBJ2-1	TGTGCCAGCAGTTGGATAGCGGGAGTTAGTGGGTCCTACAATGAGCAGTTCTTC	CASSWIAGVSGSYNEQFF